This entry is about one TCR beta chain. As yet, its antigen is unknown. Germline V gene sequence: CDR1 DFQATT, CDR2 SNEGSKA (reference sequence). V was pared by 0 bases and J by 1 base, with 13 bases between. CDR3 length: 15 residues. The entry originates in a study of identical twins. Study results and caveats: Insertions were fewer in abundant cord blood beta clonotypes, whereas memory repertoires showed none of this pattern. Conclusions were drawn cross-sectionally by statistical analysis, without following the same donors. Zero-insertion analyses might be partly confounded by invariant T cells like MAIT and iNKT.

Template switching supplied a universal primer site; unique molecular identifiers were carried on the cDNA. TCRdb independently ran MiXCR on the 5' RACE reads; one entry per CDR3 protein. The sample shows 400,000 to 500,000 distinct CDR3 sequences, about 18% of them seen only once. This TCR was sampled from a man in his fifties or sixties in good health. The V and J genes are TRBV20-1 and TRBJ2-7; D may be TRBD1 (6 bases). The sequencing sample was made of naive T cells sorted from blood. The CDR3 protein is CSARDQGRGSYEQYF. CDR3 coding DNA: TGCAGTGCTAGAGATCAGGGCAGGGGATCCTACGAGCAGTACTTC.